Below, 8 T cell receptor beta chains from the same sample are listed, as sequenced in a study of T-cell reconstitution after alpha-beta-depleted transplantation in children. A TCRbeta library incorporating unique molecular identifiers was prepared. TCRdb called the PCR reads again in MiXCR, with one record for every CDR3 protein. Of approximately 99,000 distinct CDR3 sequences listed, 5.5% to 6.5% were seen once; the top ten hold more than 20%. This specimen consisted of PBMCs, mostly from graft donor cells, obtained 360 days after TCRalphabeta/CD19-depleted stem cell transplant. The receptors were sampled from a male patient between 2 and 15 years old who had a stem cell transplant for acute lymphoblastic leukemia, so the T cells may come from the graft donor.

There are many counts of this clonotype. The gene calls are TRBV29-1 and TRBJ2-3; 11 bases are shared with TRBD2. This CDR3 spans 14 amino acids. Germline values: CDR1 SQVTM, CDR2 ANQGSEA. J gave up 5 bases and V 2 bases, and 3 bases lay outside the gene matches. The CDR3 here is CSVEPGLAVDTQYF. CDR3 nucleotide sequence: TGCAGCGTTGAACCGGGACTAGCGGTAGATACGCAGTATTTT.

This clonotype showed up many times. The gene calls are TRBV12-3 or TRBV12-4 and TRBJ2-1; a possible D gene is TRBD1 (5 bases). The CDR3 runs 14 residues. The V and J ends lost 5 bases and 0 bases respectively, with 8 bases between them. In DNA form, the CDR3 reads TGTGCCAGCAGTCCGACAGACTCCTACAATGAGCAGTTCTTC. Translated, it gives CASSPTDSYNEQFF.

The rearrangement joins TRBV29-1 to TRBJ2-2; D is uncertain. The CDR3 sequence is 12 residues long. Trimming cost V 3 bases and J 2 bases, with 4 bases left between them. Germline V lookup: CDR1 SQVTM, CDR2 ANQGSEA. Here the CDR3 DNA reads TGCAGCGTTGATCACAACACCGGGGAGCTGTTTTTT. It is translated as CSVDHNTGELFF.

This clonotype was seen only a few times. The chain couples TRBV4-2 to TRBJ2-3, with TRBD1 matching over 12 bases. After removal of 4 bases from V and 4 bases from J, the junction contained 3 bases not matched to a gene. This CDR3 contains 15 residues. Germline V gene lookup returns CDR1 LGHNA and CDR2 YNFKEQ. The CDR3 region is CASSRGQGAPDTQYF. CDR3 nucleotide sequence: TGTGCCAGCAGCCGGGGACAGGGGGCCCCAGATACGCAGTATTTT.

This clonotype has at least ten counts. The genes are TRBV7-9 and TRBJ2-3, with D perhaps TRBD1 (7 bases). V was cut by 3 bases and J by 13 bases, with 23 bases left in between. Germline lookup yields CDR1 SEHNR and CDR2 FQNEAQ (reference sequence). The CDR3 loop spans 15 amino acids. The CDR3 DNA reads TGTGCCAGCAGCTTTCTGACAGGGAGGAAGCAAAGAAAGTATTTT. It encodes CASSFLTGRKQRKYF. The variable domain in full, with the rest retrieved from reference TRBV7-9 and TRBJ2-3, is DTGVSQNPRHKITKRGQNVTFRCDPISEHNRLYWYRQTLGQGPEFLTYFQNEAQLEKSRLLSDRFSAERPKGSFSTLEIQRTEQGDSAMYLCASSFLTGRKQRKYFGPGTRLTVL.

This clonotype was seen ten or more times. The chain links TRBV20-1 to TRBJ1-2, with D perhaps matching TRBD1 (5 bases). Trimming removed 7 bases from V and 6 bases from J, with 12 bases in between. This CDR3 comprises 11 residues. Germline V CDR1 and CDR2: DFQATT, SNEGSKA (reference sequence). DNA of the CDR3: TGCAGTGTTCTAGGGACGAATGGCTACACCTTC. Translating gives CSVLGTNGYTF.

Ten or more counts support this clonotype. The genes are TRBV28 and TRBJ1-5, with D possibly matching TRBD1 (5 bases). The CDR3 is 15 residues long. Germline CDR1 MDHEN, CDR2 SYDVKM. V was shortened by 6 bases and J by 6 bases, with 18 bases between the two germline ends. The CDR3 reads CASSRVGPLSQPQHF. CDR3 DNA: TGTGCCAGCAGCAGAGTGGGACCTCTCAGTCAGCCCCAGCATTTT.

In this sample, this clonotype turned up many times. This chain links TRBV12-3 or TRBV12-4 with TRBJ2-5, with 9 nucleotides matching TRBD1. This CDR3 is built from 13 residues. V was clipped by 7 bases and J by 3 bases; unmatched bases: 3. CDR3 nucleotide sequence: TGTGCCAGCAACGGACAGGGGAAAGAGACCCAGTACTTC. Translation: CASNGQGKETQYF.